This TCR beta chain is drawn from a study of shared clonotypes between healthy human individuals. The repertoire was sequenced with immunoSEQ multiplex PCR; TCRdb's copy has only in-frame clones and lacks some. The sample records about 1 million clones, around 76% being singletons. There are 17 residues in the CDR3. Germline values: CDR1 SGHDN, CDR2 FVKESK. Trimming shortened V by 0 bases and J by 1 base, and 15 bases separated the two germline ends. V gene TRBV14 combines with J gene TRBJ2-5; D is unclear. Sequenced input: memory CD4+ T cells sorted from blood. The subset is: CD45RA-negative fraction. This clonotype was sampled from a man aged 18 to 30 in good health. The CDR3 region has the DNA TGTGCCAGCAGCCAAGATCGGGCAGGCATCTCCCAAGAGACCCAGTACTTC. It translates to CASSQDRAGISQETQYF.